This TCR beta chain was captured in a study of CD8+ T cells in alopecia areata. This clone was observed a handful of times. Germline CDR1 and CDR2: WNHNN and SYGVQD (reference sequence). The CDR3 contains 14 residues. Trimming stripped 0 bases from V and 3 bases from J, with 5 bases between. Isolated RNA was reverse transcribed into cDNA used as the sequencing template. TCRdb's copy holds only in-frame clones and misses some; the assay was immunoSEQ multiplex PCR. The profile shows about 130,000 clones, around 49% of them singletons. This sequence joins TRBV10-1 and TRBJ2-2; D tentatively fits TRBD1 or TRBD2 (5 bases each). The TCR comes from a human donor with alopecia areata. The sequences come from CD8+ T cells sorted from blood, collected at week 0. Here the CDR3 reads CASSESGDTGELFF. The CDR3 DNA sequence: TGCGCCAGCAGTGAGTCGGGGGACACCGGGGAGCTGTTTTTT.